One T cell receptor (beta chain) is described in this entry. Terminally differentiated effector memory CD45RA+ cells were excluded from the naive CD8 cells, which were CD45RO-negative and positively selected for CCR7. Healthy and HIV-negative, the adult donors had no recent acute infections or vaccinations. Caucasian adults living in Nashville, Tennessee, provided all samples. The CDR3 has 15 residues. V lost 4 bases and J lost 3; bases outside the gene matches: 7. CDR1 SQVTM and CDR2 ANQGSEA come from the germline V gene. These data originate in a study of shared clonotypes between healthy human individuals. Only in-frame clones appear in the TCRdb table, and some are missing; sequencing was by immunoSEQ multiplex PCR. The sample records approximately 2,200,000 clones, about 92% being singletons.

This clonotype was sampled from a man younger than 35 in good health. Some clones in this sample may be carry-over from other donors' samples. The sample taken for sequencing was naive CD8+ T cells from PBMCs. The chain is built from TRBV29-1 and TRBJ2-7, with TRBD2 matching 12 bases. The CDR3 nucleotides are TGCAGCGTTGTGACTAGCGGGAGAGATAGCTACGAGCAGTACTTC. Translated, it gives CSVVTSGRDSYEQYF.